This T cell receptor beta chain came from a study of blood T cell repertoires in COVID-19. The data were produced by immunoSEQ multiplex PCR, yet TCRdb's version contains in-frame clones alone and is incomplete. The table lists 150,000 or so clones, about 86% of them singletons. The CDR3 is made up of 14 amino acids. The V gene's germline CDR1 is SGHDN and CDR2 FVKESK. The V and J ends lost 1 base and 10 bases, in that order; junction bases with no gene match: 7. The sequenced material came from peripheral blood. The V gene is TRBV14, the J gene TRBJ2-3, with 8 bases aligning to TRBD2. The receptor was isolated from a man aged 18 to 29 with acute or convalescent COVID-19. The CDR3 loop reads CASSQVGGGSAQYF. The CDR3, as DNA: TGTGCCAGCAGCCAAGTTGGCGGGGGGTCGGCGCAGTATTTT.